What follows are 9 T cell receptor beta chains derived from one specimen sequenced in a study of OX40 agonist ivuxolimab in advanced cancers. The protocol was immunoSEQ multiplex PCR, while the TCRdb copy is restricted to in-frame clones and leaves out a portion. The repertoire holds about 16,000 clones, with around nine tenths as singletons. This specimen consisted of CD4+ or CD8+ T cells sorted from blood, obtained in a trial of the OX40 agonist ivuxolimab. These receptors came from an adult with an advanced solid tumor such as melanoma, head and neck, liver or kidney cancer.

CDR3 in DNA: TGTGCCAGTAGTATAGCCTCGGGACTAGCGGGAGCTTCCAATGAGCAGTTCTTC. The encoded protein is CASSIASGLAGASNEQFF. V gene TRBV19 combines with J gene TRBJ2-1, with 14 bases lining up with TRBD2. The CDR3 is 18 amino acids. Germline trimming cut 1 base from V and 6 bases from J; bases unmatched to any gene: 8. Germline assignment: CDR1 LNHDA and CDR2 SQIVND (reference sequence).

The chain carries TRBV9 and TRBJ2-6; the D is unclear. The V end was cut by 7 bases, the J end by 5 bases, with 22 bases between. This CDR3 comprises 17 residues. The germline CDR1 and CDR2 sequences are SGDLS and YYNGEE. The CDR3 coding sequence is TGTGCCAGCTATACACCACTCAAACAAAGTCGGGCCAACGTCCTGACTTTC. Its protein is CASYTPLKQSRANVLTF.

This rearrangement joins TRBV9 to TRBJ2-1, with 7 bases identical to TRBD2. V dropped 0 bases and J dropped 7; count of bases not matched to a gene: 7. The CDR3 covers 15 residues. Germline V CDR1 and CDR2: SGDLS, YYNGEE. This chain's CDR3 is CASSVGRGSGNEQFF. CDR3 nucleotide sequence: TGTGCCAGCAGCGTAGGGCGCGGGAGTGGGAATGAGCAGTTCTTC.

The V gene is TRBV2, the J gene TRBJ2-1; TRBD2 agrees at 13 bases. Germline loops: CDR1 SNHLY, CDR2 FYNNEI. With 3 bases clipped from V and 0 bases from J, the junction kept 2 bases outside the gene matches. The CDR3 is 17 amino acids. The CDR3 loop reads CASSEGLAGSSYNEQFF. The CDR3 region has the DNA TGTGCCAGCAGTGAGGGACTAGCGGGGAGCTCCTACAATGAGCAGTTCTTC.

A single count supports this clone. The chain recombines TRBV2 with TRBJ2-3; D not certain. CDR1 is SNHLY and CDR2 is FYNNEI in the germline V gene. The germline V and J ends were trimmed by 8 bases and 4 bases, with 16 bases remaining between them. This CDR3 is 14 amino acids long. The CDR3 sequence is CASLNLGSADTQYF. The CDR3 DNA is TGTGCCAGCCTGAACCTAGGTTCGGCAGATACGCAGTATTTT.

The CDR3 region is CASGLADSIHEQFF. The DNA of the CDR3 is TGTGCTAGTGGTTTGGCGGACAGTATCCATGAGCAGTTCTTC. The rearrangement joins TRBV12-5 to TRBJ2-1, with D possibly TRBD1 on 6 matching bases. The CDR3 sequence is 14 residues long. The ends were cut back, 1 base at V and 8 bases at J, with 12 bases in the middle. From germline, CDR1 is LGHNT and CDR2 FRNRAP.

The genes are TRBV9 and TRBJ2-3; no clear D gene. Germline CDR1 reads SGDLS; CDR2 reads YYNGEE. The CDR3 length is 13 residues. V lost 3 bases and J 4 bases, leaving 9 bases between the germline ends. The CDR3 bases are TGTGCCAGCAGCGCCCCAGATTCAGATACGCAGTATTTT. Protein sequence: CASSAPDSDTQYF.

CDR3 amino acids: CASRVGTGITGELFF. In nucleotides, the CDR3 is TGTGCCAGCAGGGTGGGGACAGGGATCACCGGGGAGCTGTTTTTT. The chain has TRBV6-6 and TRBJ2-2; 9 bases are shared with TRBD1. Germline V CDR1 and CDR2: MNHNY, SVGAGI (reference sequence). This CDR3 has 15 amino acids. V shed 6 bases, J shed 4 bases, and the junction held 6 bases outside the gene matches.

The CDR3 coding sequence is TGCGCCAGCAGCCAGAATGAACAGGGAACGTACAATGAGCAGTTCTTC. Translation: CASSQNEQGTYNEQFF. The chain is built from TRBV4-3 and TRBJ2-1; tentatively, D is TRBD1 (6 bases). Per the germline V gene, CDR1 is LGHNA and CDR2 is YSLEER. V lost 3 bases and J 4 bases, leaving 16 bases between the germline ends. The CDR3 totals 16 residues.